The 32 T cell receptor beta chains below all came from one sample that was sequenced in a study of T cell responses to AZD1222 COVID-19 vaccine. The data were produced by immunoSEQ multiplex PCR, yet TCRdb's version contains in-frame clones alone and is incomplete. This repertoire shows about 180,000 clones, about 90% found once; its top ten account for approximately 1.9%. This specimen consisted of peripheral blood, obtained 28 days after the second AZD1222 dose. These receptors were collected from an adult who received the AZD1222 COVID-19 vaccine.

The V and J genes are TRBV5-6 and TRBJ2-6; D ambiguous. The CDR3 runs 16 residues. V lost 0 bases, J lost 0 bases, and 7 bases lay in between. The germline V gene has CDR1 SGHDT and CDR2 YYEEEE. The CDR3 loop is CASSLAMDSGANVLTF. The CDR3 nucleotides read TGTGCCAGCAGCTTGGCCATGGACTCTGGGGCCAACGTCCTGACTTTC. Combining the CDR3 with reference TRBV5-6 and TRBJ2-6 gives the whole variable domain DAGVTQSPTHLIKTRGQQVTLRCSPKSGHDTVSWYQQALGQGPQFIFQYYEEEERQRGNFPDRFSGHQFPNYSSELNVNALLLGDSALYLCASSLAMDSGANVLTFGAGSRLTVL.

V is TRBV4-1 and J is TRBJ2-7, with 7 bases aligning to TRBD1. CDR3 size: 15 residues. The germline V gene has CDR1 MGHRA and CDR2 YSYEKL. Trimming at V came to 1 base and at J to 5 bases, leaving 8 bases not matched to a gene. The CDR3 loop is CASSQARQGMDEQYF. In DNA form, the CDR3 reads TGCGCCAGCAGCCAAGCCCGACAGGGTATGGACGAGCAGTACTTC.

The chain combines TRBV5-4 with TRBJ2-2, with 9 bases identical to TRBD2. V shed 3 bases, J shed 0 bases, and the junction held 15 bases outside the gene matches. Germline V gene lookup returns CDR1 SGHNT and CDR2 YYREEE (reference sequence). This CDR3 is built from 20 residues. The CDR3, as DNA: TGTGCCAGCAGCTCTCCCGGGGTGAGGAGCGGGGGGACGAACACCGGGGAGCTGTTTTTT. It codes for CASSSPGVRSGGTNTGELFF.

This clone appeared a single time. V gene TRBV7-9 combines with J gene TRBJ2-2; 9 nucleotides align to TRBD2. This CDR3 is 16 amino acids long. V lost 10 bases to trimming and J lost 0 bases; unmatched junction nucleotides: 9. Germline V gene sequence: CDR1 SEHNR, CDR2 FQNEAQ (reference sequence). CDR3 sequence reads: CATPPGLAPNTGELFF. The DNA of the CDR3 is TGTGCCACCCCACCGGGACTAGCCCCGAACACCGGGGAGCTGTTTTTT.

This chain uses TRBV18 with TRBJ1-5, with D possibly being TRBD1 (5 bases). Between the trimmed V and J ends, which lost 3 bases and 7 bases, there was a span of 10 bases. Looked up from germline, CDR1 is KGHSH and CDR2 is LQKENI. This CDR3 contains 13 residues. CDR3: CASSPAGVQPQHF. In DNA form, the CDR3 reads TGTGCCAGCTCACCGGCGGGGGTCCAGCCCCAGCATTTT.

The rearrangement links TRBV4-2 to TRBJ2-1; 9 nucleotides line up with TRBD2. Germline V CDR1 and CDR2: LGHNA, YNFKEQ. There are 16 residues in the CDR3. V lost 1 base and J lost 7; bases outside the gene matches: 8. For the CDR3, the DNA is TGTGCCAGCAGCCAAGGGTCTGGGACTAGCAGTAATGAGCAGTTCTTC. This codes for CASSQGSGTSSNEQFF.

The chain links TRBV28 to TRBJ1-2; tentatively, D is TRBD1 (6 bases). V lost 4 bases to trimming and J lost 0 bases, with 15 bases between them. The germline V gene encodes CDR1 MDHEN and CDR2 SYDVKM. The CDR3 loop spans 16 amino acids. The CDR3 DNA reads TGTGCCAGCAGTTCACCCCGCAGGACAGCTAACTATGGCTACACCTTC. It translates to CASSSPRRTANYGYTF.

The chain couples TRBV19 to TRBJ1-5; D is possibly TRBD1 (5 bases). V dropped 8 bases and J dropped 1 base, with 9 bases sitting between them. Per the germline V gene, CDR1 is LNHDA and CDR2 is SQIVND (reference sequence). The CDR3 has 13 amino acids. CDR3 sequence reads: CASAWGSNQPQHF. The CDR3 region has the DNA TGTGCCAGTGCTTGGGGGAGCAATCAGCCCCAGCATTTT.

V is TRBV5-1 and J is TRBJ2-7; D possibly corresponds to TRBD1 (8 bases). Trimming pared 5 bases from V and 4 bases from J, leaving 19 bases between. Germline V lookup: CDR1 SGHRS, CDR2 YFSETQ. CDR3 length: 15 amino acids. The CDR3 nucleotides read TGCGCCAGCAGTTACACAGGGGGGGAGGCTTACGAGCAGTACTTC. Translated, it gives CASSYTGGEAYEQYF.

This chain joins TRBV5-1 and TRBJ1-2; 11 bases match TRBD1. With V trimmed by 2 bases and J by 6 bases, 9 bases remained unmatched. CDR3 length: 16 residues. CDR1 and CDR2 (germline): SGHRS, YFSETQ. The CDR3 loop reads CASSFGQGAHPDGYTF. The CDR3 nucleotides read TGCGCCAGCAGCTTCGGACAGGGGGCGCACCCGGATGGCTACACCTTC. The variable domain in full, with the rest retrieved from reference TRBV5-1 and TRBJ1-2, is KAGVTQTPRYLIKTRGQQVTLSCSPISGHRSVSWYQQTPGQGLQFLFEYFSETQRNKGNFPGRFSGRQFSNSRSEMNVSTLELGDSALYLCASSFGQGAHPDGYTFGSGTRLTVV.

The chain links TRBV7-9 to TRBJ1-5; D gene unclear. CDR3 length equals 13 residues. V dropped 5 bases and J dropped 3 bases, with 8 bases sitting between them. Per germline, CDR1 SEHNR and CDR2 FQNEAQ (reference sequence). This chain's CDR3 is CASSRGHNQPQHF. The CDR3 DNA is TGTGCCAGCAGCCGAGGGCACAATCAGCCCCAGCATTTT.

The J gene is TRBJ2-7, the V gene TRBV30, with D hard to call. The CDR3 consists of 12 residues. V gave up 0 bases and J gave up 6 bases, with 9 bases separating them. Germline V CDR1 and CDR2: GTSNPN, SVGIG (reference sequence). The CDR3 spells CAWSVGSAEQYF. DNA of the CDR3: TGTGCCTGGAGTGTCGGCAGTGCCGAGCAGTACTTC.

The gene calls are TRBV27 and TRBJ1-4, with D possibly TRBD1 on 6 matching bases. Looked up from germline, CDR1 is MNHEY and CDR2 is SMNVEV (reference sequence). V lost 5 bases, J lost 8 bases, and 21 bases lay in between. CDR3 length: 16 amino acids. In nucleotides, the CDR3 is TGTGCCAGCAGTCCCCCGGGACACTCAGAAGGGGAAAAACTGTTTTTT. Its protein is CASSPPGHSEGEKLFF. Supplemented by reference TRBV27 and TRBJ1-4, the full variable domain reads EAQVTQNPRYLITVTGKKLTVTCSQNMNHEYMSWYRQDPGLGLRQIYYSMNVEVTDKGDVPEGYKVSRKEKRNFPLILESPSPNQTSLYFCASSPPGHSEGEKLFFGSGTQLSVL.

This chain's CDR3 is CASSPTSPPNQPQHF. CDR3 bases: TGTGCCAGCTCACCAACGAGCCCGCCCAATCAGCCCCAGCATTTT. The chain carries TRBV18 and TRBJ1-5; no firm D call. The germline V and J ends were trimmed by 2 bases and 3 bases, with 11 bases remaining between them. This CDR3 region has 15 residues. Germline V gives CDR1 KGHSH, CDR2 LQKENI.

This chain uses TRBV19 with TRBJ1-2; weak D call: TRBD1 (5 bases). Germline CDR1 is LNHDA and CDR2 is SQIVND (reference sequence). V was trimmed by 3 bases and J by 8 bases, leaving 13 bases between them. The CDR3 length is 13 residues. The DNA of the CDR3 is TGTGCCAGTAGTATTGACGGGGGTCGGGGCTACACCTTC. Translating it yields CASSIDGGRGYTF.

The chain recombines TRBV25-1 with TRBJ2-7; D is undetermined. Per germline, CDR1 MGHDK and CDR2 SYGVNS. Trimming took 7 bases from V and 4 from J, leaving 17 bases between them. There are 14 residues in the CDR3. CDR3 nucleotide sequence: TGTGCCAGCACACAAGCCGGGCAGTCTTACGAGCAGTACTTC. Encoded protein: CASTQAGQSYEQYF.

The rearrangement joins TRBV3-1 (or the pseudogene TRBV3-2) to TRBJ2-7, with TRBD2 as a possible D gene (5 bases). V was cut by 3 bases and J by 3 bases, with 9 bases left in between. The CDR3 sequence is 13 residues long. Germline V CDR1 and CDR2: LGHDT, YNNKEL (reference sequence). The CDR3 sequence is CASSHSGLYEQYF. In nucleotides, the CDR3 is TGTGCCAGCAGCCACTCTGGACTCTACGAGCAGTACTTC.

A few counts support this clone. The CDR3 region is CAISPVVGGELFF. CDR3 sequence (DNA): TGTGCCATATCCCCCGTAGTGGGCGGGGAGCTGTTTTTT. The V gene is TRBV10-3, the J gene TRBJ2-2; the D is unclear. The CDR3 covers 13 residues. The germline CDR1 and CDR2 sequences are ENHRY and SYGVKD. V was clipped by 9 bases and J by 7 bases, with 15 bases between them.

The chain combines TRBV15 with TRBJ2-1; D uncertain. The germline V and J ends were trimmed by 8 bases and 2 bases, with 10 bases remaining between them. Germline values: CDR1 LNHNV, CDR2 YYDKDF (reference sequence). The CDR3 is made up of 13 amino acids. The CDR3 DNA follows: TGTGCCACCGGACCGTACGCCTACAATGAGCAGTTCTTC. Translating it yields CATGPYAYNEQFF. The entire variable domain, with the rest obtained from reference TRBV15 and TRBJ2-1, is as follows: DAMVIQNPRYQVTQFGKPVTLSCSQTLNHNVMYWYQQKSSQAPKLLFHYYDKDFNNEADTPDNFQSRRPNTSFCFLDIRSPGLGDTAMYLCATGPYAYNEQFFGPGTRLTVL.

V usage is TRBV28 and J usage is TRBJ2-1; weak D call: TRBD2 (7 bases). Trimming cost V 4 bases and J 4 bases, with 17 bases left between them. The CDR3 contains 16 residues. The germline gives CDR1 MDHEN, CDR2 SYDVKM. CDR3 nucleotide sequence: TGTGCCAGCAGTTCTACAAACGGGGGGCCATACAATGAGCAGTTCTTC. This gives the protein CASSSTNGGPYNEQFF.

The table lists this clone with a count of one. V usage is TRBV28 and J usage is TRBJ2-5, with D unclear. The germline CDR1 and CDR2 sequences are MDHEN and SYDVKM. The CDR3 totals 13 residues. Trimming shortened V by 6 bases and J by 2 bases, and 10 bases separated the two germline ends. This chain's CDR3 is CASSLSAQETQYF. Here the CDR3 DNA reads TGTGCCAGCAGCCTGTCGGCGCAAGAGACCCAGTACTTC.

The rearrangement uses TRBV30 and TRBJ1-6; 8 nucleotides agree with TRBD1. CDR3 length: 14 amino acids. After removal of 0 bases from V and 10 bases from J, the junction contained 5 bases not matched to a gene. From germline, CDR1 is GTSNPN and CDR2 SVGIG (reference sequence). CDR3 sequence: CAWSVLTGESPLHF. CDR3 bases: TGTGCCTGGAGTGTACTGACAGGGGAGTCACCCCTCCACTTT.

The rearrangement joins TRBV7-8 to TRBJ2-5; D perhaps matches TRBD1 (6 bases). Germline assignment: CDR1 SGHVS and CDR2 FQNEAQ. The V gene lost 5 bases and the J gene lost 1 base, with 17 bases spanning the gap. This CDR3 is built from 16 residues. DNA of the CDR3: TGTGCCAGCAGCCGCCAGGGAGACAGGCCCCAAGAGACCCAGTACTTC. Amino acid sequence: CASSRQGDRPQETQYF.

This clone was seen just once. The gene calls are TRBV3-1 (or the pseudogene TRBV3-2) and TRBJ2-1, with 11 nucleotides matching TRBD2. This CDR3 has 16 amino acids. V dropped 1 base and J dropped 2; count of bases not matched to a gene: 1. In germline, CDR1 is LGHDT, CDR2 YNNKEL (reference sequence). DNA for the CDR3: TGTGCCAGCAGCCAAGGGACTAGCGGGCCCTACAATGAGCAGTTCTTC. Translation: CASSQGTSGPYNEQFF.

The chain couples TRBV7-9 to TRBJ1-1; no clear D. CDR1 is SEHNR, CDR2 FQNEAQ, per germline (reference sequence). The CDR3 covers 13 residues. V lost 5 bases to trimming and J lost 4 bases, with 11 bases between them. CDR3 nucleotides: TGTGCCAGCAGCCTCGTCGAGGGCACTGAAGCTTTCTTT. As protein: CASSLVEGTEAFF.

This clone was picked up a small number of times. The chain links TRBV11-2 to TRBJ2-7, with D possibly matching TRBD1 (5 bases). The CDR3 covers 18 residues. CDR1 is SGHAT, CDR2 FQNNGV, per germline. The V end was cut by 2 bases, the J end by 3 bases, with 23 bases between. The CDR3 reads CASSLKGKARQTDYEQYF. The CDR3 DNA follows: TGTGCCAGCAGCTTAAAGGGGAAAGCCCGACAGACCGACTACGAGCAGTACTTC.

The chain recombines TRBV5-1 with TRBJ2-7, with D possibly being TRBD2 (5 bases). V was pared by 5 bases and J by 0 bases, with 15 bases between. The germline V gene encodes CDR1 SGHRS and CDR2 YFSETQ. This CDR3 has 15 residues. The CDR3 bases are TGCGCCAGCAGTCCCGTTCCCGGGGACTCCTACGAGCAGTACTTC. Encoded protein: CASSPVPGDSYEQYF.

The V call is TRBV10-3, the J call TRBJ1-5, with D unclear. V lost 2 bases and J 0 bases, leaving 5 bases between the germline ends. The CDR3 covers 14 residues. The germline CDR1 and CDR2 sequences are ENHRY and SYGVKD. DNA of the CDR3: TGTGCCATCAGTGAGCAGGTTAGCAATCAGCCCCAGCATTTT. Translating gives CAISEQVSNQPQHF.

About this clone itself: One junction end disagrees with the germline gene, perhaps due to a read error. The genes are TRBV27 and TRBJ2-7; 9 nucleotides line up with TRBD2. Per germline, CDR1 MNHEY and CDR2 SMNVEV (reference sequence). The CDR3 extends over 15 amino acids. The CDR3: CASSSLGGRAGLANF. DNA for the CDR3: TGTGCCAGCAGTTCCCTTGGCGGGAGGGCCGGTTTAGCGAACTTC.

CDR3 coding DNA: TGTGCCAGTAGTATTGGACCCGTGGGCTACGAGCAGTACTTC. This encodes CASSIGPVGYEQYF. The chain employs TRBV19 and TRBJ2-7; D not certain. The CDR3 is 14 residues long. CDR1 is LNHDA, CDR2 SQIVND, per germline (reference sequence). Deletions cut 3 bases from V and 3 bases from J, with 12 bases between.

The CDR3 loop is CASRHGAGGPYEQYF. The CDR3 nucleotides are TGCGCCAGCAGACACGGGGCAGGGGGCCCCTACGAGCAGTACTTC. This chain connects TRBV5-1 to TRBJ2-7; 8 bases map to TRBD1. Germline loops: CDR1 SGHRS, CDR2 YFSETQ. V trimming: 5 bases; J trimming: 2 bases; junction bases outside the gene matches: 9. CDR3 length: 15 amino acids.

The CDR3 sequence is CASSSPRTGELFF. CDR3 in DNA: TGTGCCAGCAGCTCCCCTAGGACCGGGGAGCTGTTTTTT. The chain uses TRBV11-3 and TRBJ2-2; unclear D gene. V was trimmed by 4 bases and J by 5 bases, leaving 8 bases between them. The V gene's germline CDR1 is SGHNT and CDR2 YENEEA. This CDR3 comprises 13 residues. Drawing the rest from reference TRBV11-3 and TRBJ2-2, the complete variable domain is EAGVVQSPRYKIIEKKQPVAFWCNPISGHNTLYWYLQNLGQGPELLIRYENEEAVDDSQLPKDRFSAERLKGVDSTLKIQPAELGDSAVYLCASSSPRTGELFFGEGSRLTVL.